Shown below are 9 T cell receptor beta chains from a single sample sequenced in a study of a mutant IDH1 vaccine in newly diagnosed glioma. Libraries were prepared by immunoSEQ multiplex PCR; TCRdb keeps only in-frame clonotypes and omits some of them. In the table there are about 59,000 clones, 80% to 95% of which are singletons. Time point meaning: baseline, week 1 (first vaccination visit). The treatment is: pre-vaccination baseline after standard-of-care therapy. The material was PBMCs, obtained from a glioma patient treated with radiotherapy, temozolomide or both. Receptors originate from a man in his fifties or sixties with glioma.

The chain is built from TRBV5-8 and TRBJ2-6; D not resolved. The CDR3 loop spans 16 amino acids. The V end lost 0 bases, the J end lost 0 bases, and 7 bases lay between the germline ends. Germline CDR1 reads SGHTS; CDR2 reads YDEGEE. For the CDR3, the DNA is TGTGCCAGCAGCTTGGCTCGTTTCTCTGGGGCCAACGTCCTGACTTTC. Translated, it gives CASSLARFSGANVLTF. Variable domain in full (rest from reference TRBV5-8 and TRBJ2-6): EAGVTQSPTHLIKTRGQQATLRCSPISGHTSVYWYQQALGLGLQFLLWYDEGEERNRGNFPPRFSGRQFPNYSSELNVNALELEDSALYLCASSLARFSGANVLTFGAGSRLTVL.

The chain uses TRBV7-6 and TRBJ2-3, with D hard to call. The V gene's germline CDR1 is SGHVS and CDR2 FNYEAQ. V was cut by 6 bases and J by 0 bases, with 7 bases left in between. The CDR3 extends over 13 amino acids. The CDR3 region is CASRESSTDTQYF. The DNA of the CDR3 is TGTGCCAGCAGGGAGTCTAGCACAGATACGCAGTATTTT.

This chain uses TRBV2 with TRBJ2-6; D remains ambiguous. The CDR3 is 15 amino acids. Trimming cost V 5 bases and J 2 bases, with 10 bases left between them. Germline values: CDR1 SNHLY, CDR2 FYNNEI. CDR3 nucleotide sequence: TGTGCCAGCAGTCGGGCCCAAGCTGGGGCCAACGTCCTGACTTTC. Translating gives CASSRAQAGANVLTF.

J is TRBJ2-3 and V is TRBV11-3; D perhaps matches TRBD2 (6 bases). The V end lost 1 base, the J end lost 1 base, and 12 bases lay between the germline ends. Looked up from germline, CDR1 is SGHNT and CDR2 is YENEEA. The CDR3 has 16 residues. The CDR3 DNA reads TGTGCCAGCAGCTTAGGTCGGGGGAAAGGCACAGATACGCAGTATTTT. The encoded protein is CASSLGRGKGTDTQYF. The variable domain in full, completed from reference TRBV11-3 and TRBJ2-3, reads EAGVVQSPRYKIIEKKQPVAFWCNPISGHNTLYWYLQNLGQGPELLIRYENEEAVDDSQLPKDRFSAERLKGVDSTLKIQPAELGDSAVYLCASSLGRGKGTDTQYFGPGTRLTVL.

The V call is TRBV29-1, the J call TRBJ2-5; 7 bases are a match to TRBD1. The CDR3 covers 14 residues. Per the germline V gene, CDR1 is SQVTM and CDR2 is ANQGSEA. The ends lost 3 bases at V and 5 bases at J; junction bases unmatched: 9. CDR3 nucleotides: TGCAGCGTTGAGGGAGACAGGGTCCGGGAGACCCAGTACTTC. Translating gives CSVEGDRVRETQYF.

This clone was detected only once. This chain connects TRBV6-5 to TRBJ2-5, with D unclear. V lost 2 bases to trimming and J lost 4 bases, with 17 bases between them. Looked up from germline, CDR1 is MNHEY and CDR2 is SVGAGI. The CDR3 length is 16 residues. CDR3 in DNA: TGTGCCAGCAGTTACGGTTCATTTAGTCGGTCAGAGACCCAGTACTTC. This sequence encodes CASSYGSFSRSETQYF.

This chain joins TRBV25-1 and TRBJ1-3; D is unclear. Germline-derived CDR1 and CDR2 are MGHDK and SYGVNS. The CDR3 totals 17 residues. Deletions cut 5 bases from V and 0 bases from J, with 17 bases between. CDR3 loop: CASSQATGTRSGNTIYF. For the CDR3, the DNA is TGTGCCAGCAGTCAGGCGACCGGTACACGCTCTGGAAACACCATATATTTT.

The chain employs TRBV18 and TRBJ1-3; D ambiguous. CDR1 KGHSH and CDR2 LQKENI come from the germline V gene. This CDR3 has 15 amino acids. Trimming took 3 bases from V and 7 from J, leaving 16 bases between them. The CDR3 DNA reads as TGTGCCAGCTCACCCCAGCCGGGCGAGCGGAACACCATATATTTT. As protein: CASSPQPGERNTIYF.

The rearrangement joins TRBV5-1 to TRBJ1-6; tentative D call: TRBD1 (5 bases). CDR3 size: 15 residues. The V end lost 4 bases, the J end lost 5 bases, and 13 bases lay between the germline ends. Per the germline V gene, CDR1 is SGHRS and CDR2 is YFSETQ. CDR3: CASSPGTVNNSPLHF. The DNA of the CDR3 is TGCGCCAGCAGCCCGGGGACGGTAAATAATTCACCCCTCCACTTT.